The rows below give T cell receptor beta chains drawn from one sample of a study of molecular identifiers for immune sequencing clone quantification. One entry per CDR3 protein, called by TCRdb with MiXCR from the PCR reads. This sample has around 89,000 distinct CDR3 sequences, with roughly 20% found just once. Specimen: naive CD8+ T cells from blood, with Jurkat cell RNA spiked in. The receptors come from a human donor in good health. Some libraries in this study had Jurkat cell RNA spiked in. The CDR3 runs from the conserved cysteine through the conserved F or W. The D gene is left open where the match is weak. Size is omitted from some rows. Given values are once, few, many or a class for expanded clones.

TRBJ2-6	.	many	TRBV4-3	CASSQARGYASSGANVLTF	TGCGCCAGCAGCCAAGCGCGGGGTTACGCCAGCTCTGGGGCCAACGTCCTGACTTTC
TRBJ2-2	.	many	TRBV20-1	CSAKLTDTGELFF	TGCAGTGCTAAACTGACTGATACCGGGGAGCTGTTTTTT
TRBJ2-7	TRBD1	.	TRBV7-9	CASSLERQGAYEQYF	TGTGCCAGCAGCTTAGAAAGACAGGGGGCCTACGAGCAGTACTTC
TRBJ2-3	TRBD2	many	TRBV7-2	CASNLPRLAGGPHTRDTQYF	TGTGCCAGCAACCTACCTAGACTAGCGGGAGGCCCCCACACAAGAGATACGCAGTATTTT
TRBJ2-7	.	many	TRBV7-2	CASSLVPPPSSYEQYF	TGTGCCAGCAGCTTAGTTCCGCCACCTAGCTCCTACGAGCAGTACTTC
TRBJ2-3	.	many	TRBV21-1	CASMGGTGGSSDTQYF	TGTGCCAGCATGGGTGGAACGGGAGGAAGTTCAGATACGCAGTATTTT
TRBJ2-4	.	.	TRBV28	CASSFKNIQYF	TGTGCCAGCAGTTTTAAAAACATTCAGTACTTC
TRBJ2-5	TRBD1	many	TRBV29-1	CSVDPGQGVEETQYF	TGCAGCGTTGATCCGGGACAGGGAGTTGAAGAGACCCAGTACTTC
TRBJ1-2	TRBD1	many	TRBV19	CASSIWRDRAFVGYTF	TGTGCCAGTAGTATATGGAGGGACAGGGCGTTTGTTGGCTACACCTTC
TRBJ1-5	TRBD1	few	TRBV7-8	CASSQGQINQPQHF	TGTGCCAGCAGCCAGGGACAGATAAATCAGCCCCAGCATTTT
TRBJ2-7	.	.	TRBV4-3	CASSAGRLTYGQYF	TGCGCCAGCAGCGCGGGACGTCTGACCTACGGGCAGTACTTC
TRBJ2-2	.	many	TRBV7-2	CASSLIQDTGELFF	TGTGCCAGCAGCTTAATACAGGACACCGGGGAGCTGTTTTTT
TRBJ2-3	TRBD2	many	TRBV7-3	CASSTGLAAKDTQYF	TGTGCCAGCAGCACCGGACTAGCGGCAAAAGATACGCAGTATTTT
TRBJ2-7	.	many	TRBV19	CASSPAEKASYEQYF	TGTGCCAGTAGCCCCGCCGAAAAGGCTTCCTACGAGCAGTACTTC
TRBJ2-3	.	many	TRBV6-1	CATPAADTQYF	TGTGCCACCCCCGCCGCAGATACGCAGTATTTT
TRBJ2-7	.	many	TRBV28	CASSTYEQYF	TGTGCCAGCAGTACTTACGAGCAGTACTTC
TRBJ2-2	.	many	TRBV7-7	CASSLRGTGELFF	TGTGCTAGCAGCTTGCGAGGTACCGGGGAGCTGTTTTTT
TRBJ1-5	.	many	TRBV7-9	CASSNSGTLSNQPQHF	TGTGCCAGCAGCAATTCAGGTACCCTTAGCAATCAGCCCCAGCATTTT
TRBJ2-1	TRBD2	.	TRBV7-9	CASSWTSGDYYNEQFF	TGTGCCAGCAGCTGGACTAGCGGGGATTACTACAATGAGCAGTTCTTC
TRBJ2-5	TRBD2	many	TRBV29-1	CSVEGRLAGGTYQETQYF	TGCAGCGTTGAGGGAAGACTAGCGGGGGGGACCTACCAAGAGACCCAGTACTTC
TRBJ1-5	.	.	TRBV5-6	CASSSDRQRSTDTQHF	TGTGCCAGCAGCTCCGACAGGCAAAGAAGCACAGATACGCAGCATTTT
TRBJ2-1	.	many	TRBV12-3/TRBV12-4	CASRFVANEQFF	TGTGCCAGCAGGTTCGTGGCCAATGAGCAGTTCTTC
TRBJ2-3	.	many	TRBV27	CASSLGLGDTQYF	TGTGCCAGCAGTTTAGGTTTAGGAGATACGCAGTATTTT
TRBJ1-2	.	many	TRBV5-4	CASSPTDSLYGYTF	TGTGCCAGCAGCCCAACCGACAGTCTCTATGGCTACACCTTC
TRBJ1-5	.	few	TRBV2	CASRSGGASGPQHF	TGTGCCAGCAGGAGTGGGGGGGCCAGCGGGCCCCAGCATTTT
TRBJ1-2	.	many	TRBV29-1	CSVGGTDYGYTF	TGCAGCGTTGGCGGGACGGACTATGGCTACACCTTC
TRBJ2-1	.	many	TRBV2	CASKEKTYNEQFF	TGTGCCAGCAAGGAGAAGACCTACAATGAGCAGTTCTTC
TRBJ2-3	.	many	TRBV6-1	CATRTDTQYF	TGTGCCACACGCACAGATACGCAGTATTTT
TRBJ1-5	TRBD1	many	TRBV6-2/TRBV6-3	CASSYGGQGSNQPQHF	TGTGCCAGCAGTTATGGGGGACAGGGGAGCAATCAGCCCCAGCATTTT
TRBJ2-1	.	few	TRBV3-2	CASSCSLRREQFF	TGTGCCAGCAGCTGCTCCCTGAGGCGTGAGCAGTTCTTC
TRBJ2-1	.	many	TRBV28	CASTEDSRSYNEQFF	TGTGCCAGCACCGAAGACTCTCGCTCCTACAATGAGCAGTTCTTC
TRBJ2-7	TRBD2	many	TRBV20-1	CSARPPTSGIHEQYF	TGCAGTGCTAGACCCCCGACTAGCGGGATACACGAGCAGTACTTC
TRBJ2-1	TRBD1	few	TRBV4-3	CASSSQDRGPYNEQFF	TGCGCCAGCAGCTCACAGGACAGGGGGCCATACAATGAGCAGTTCTTC
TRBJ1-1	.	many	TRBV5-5	CASSFRGSYTEAFF	TGTGCCAGCAGCTTCCGGGGCAGTTACACTGAAGCTTTCTTT
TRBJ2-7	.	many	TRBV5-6	CASSLGRLGDEQYF	TGTGCCAGCAGCTTGGGGCGATTGGGGGACGAGCAGTACTTC
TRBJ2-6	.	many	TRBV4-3	CASSQDRFSGANVLTF	TGCGCCAGCAGCCAAGATCGATTCTCTGGGGCCAACGTCCTGACTTTC
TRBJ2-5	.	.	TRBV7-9	CASSSLTGRRETQYF	TGTGCCAGCAGCTCCCTTACAGGGCGGCGGGAGACCCAGTACTTC
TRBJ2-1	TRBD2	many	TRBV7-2	CASSLSGGAYNEQFF	TGTGCCAGCAGCTTGAGCGGGGGGGCCTACAATGAGCAGTTCTTC
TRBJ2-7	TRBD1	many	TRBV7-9	CASSLGDRASSYEQYF	TGTGCCAGCAGCTTGGGAGACAGGGCAAGCTCCTACGAGCAGTACTTC
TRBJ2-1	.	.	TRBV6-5	CASSSLGNEQLF	TGTGCCAGCAGTTCCCTAGGAAATGAGCAGCTCTTC
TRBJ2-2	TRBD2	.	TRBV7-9	CAGSLGTTNTGELFF	TGTGCCGGCAGCTTAGGGACTACTAACACCGGGGAGCTGTTTTTT
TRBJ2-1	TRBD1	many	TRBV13	CASSPGTDYNEQFF	TGTGCCAGCAGCCCAGGGACAGACTACAATGAGCAGTTCTTC
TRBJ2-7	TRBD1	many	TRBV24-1	CATSDWDSPYEQYF	TGTGCCACCAGTGACTGGGACAGCCCTTACGAGCAGTACTTC
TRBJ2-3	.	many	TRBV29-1	CSVVSREDTQYF	TGCAGCGTGGTCTCGAGGGAAGATACGCAGTATTTT